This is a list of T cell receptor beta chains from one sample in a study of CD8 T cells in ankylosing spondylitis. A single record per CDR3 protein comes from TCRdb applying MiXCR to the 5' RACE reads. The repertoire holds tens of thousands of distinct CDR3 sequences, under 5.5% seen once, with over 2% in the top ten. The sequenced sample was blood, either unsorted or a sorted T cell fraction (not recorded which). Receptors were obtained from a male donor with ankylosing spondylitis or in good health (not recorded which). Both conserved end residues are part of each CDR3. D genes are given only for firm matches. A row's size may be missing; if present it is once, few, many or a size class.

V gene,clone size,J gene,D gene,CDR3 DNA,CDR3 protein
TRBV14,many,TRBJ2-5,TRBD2,TGTGCCAGCAGCCAAGGAGCTAGCGGGAGAGAGACCCAGTACTTC,CASSQGASGRETQYF
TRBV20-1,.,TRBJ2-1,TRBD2,TGCAGTGCTAGAGGTTGGACTAGCGAGACTGATGAGCAGTTCTTC,CSARGWTSETDEQFF
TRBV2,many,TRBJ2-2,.,TGTGCCACGCGACCACAGCTCCTTACCGGGGAGCTGTTTTTT,CATRPQLLTGELFF
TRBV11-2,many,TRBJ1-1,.,TGTGCCAGCAGCTTACAAACAGGGAGGGTTCAAGCTTTCTTT,CASSLQTGRVQAFF
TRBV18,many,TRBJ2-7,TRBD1,TGTGCCAGCTCACTGGAGGGGACAGGGGTCTACGAGCAGTACTTC,CASSLEGTGVYEQYF
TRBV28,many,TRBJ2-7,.,TGTGCCAGCATTCGGGACGGATCCTACGAGCAGTACTTC,CASIRDGSYEQYF
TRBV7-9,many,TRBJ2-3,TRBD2,TGTGCCAGCAGCCTCGGGACTAATGCAGATACGCAGTATTTT,CASSLGTNADTQYF
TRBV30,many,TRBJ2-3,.,TGTGCCTGGAGTGGGGAGGGGGCCTCAGATACGCAGTATTTT,CAWSGEGASDTQYF
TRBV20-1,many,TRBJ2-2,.,TGCAGTGCTAGACCCGACAGCGCCACCGGGGAGCTGTTTTTT,CSARPDSATGELFF
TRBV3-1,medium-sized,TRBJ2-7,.,TGTGCCAGCAGCCAAGCGTTGAACGAGCAGTACTTC,CASSQALNEQYF
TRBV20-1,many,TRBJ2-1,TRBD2,TGCAGTGCTCTGACGGCGGGGGGGGTATACAATGAGCAGTTCTTC,CSALTAGGVYNEQFF
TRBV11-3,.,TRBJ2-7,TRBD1,TGTGCCAGCAGCCCCGGGACAGGGGGAAAGAACGAGCAGTACTTC,CASSPGTGGKNEQYF
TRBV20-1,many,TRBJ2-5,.,TGCAGTGCCAGTGACTGGGACGCCCCCCGAGATCGAGAGACCCAGTACTTC,CSASDWDAPRDRETQYF
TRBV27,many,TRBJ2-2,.,TGTGCCAGCAGTTTATCTTCTGGTGGCGGGGAGCTGTTTTTT,CASSLSSGGGELFF
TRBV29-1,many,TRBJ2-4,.,TGCAGCGTTAGCGTTGGCGGCGGGACGAAAAACATTCAGTACTTC,CSVSVGGGTKNIQYF
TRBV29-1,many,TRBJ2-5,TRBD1,TGCAGCGTTGAAGATTTAAGGGACAGGGGTCCCCAGAACTTC,CSVEDLRDRGPQNF
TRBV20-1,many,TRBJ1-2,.,TGCAGTGCCGATCCGGGCTATGGCTACACCTTC,CSADPGYGYTF
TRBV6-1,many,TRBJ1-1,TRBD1,TGTGCCAGCAGTCGACAGGGTCATCGGACCACTGAAGCTTTCTTT,CASSRQGHRTTEAFF
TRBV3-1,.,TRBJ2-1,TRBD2,TGTGCCACCTACAGACTAGCGGGGGGCAGCTCCTACAATGAGCAGTTCTTC,CATYRLAGGSSYNEQFF
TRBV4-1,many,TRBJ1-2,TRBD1,TGCGCCAGCAGCCCCGGGACAGGGCCTGGTGGCTACACCTTC,CASSPGTGPGGYTF
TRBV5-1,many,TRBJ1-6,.,TGCGCCAGCAGCTTGGAGGGAGGGAATTCACCCCTCCACTTT,CASSLEGGNSPLHF
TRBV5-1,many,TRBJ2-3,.,TGCGCCAGCAAATACAGGACCACCGCAGATACGCAGTATTTT,CASKYRTTADTQYF
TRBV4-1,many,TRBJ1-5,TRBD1,TGCGCCAGCAGCCAAGATGGCGGGGCGGGACAGGTGGGCAATCAGCCCCAGCATTTT,CASSQDGGAGQVGNQPQHF
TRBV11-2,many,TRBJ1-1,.,TGTGCCAGCAGCTTATCCATGGACACTGAAGCTTTCTTT,CASSLSMDTEAFF
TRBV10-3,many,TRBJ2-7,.,TGTGCCATCAGTGAAAGGGTGGCCTACGAGCAGTACTTC,CAISERVAYEQYF
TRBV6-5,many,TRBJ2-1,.,TGTGCCAGCAGTTGGGGACAATCCTACAATGAGCAGTTCTTC,CASSWGQSYNEQFF
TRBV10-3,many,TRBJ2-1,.,TGTGCCATCAGTGAGTCGACAGACTACAATGAGCAGTTCTTC,CAISESTDYNEQFF
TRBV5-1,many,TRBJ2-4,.,TGCGCCAGCAGCTTGGCCAGGGGAGAAAAAAACATTCAGTACTTC,CASSLARGEKNIQYF
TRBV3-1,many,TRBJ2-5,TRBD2,TGTGCCAGCAGCCAATCTAAACAGCGGGGGGGCCACGAGACCCAGTACTTC,CASSQSKQRGGHETQYF
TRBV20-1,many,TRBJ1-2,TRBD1,TGCAGTGCTAGATTGACAGGGGGCCATATTAACTATGGCTACACCTTC,CSARLTGGHINYGYTF